The source of this TCR beta chain is a study of T cell changes during pregnancy in multiple sclerosis. Germline CDR1 and CDR2: KGHSH and LQKENI. The CDR3 is 15 residues long. V lost 0 bases to trimming and J lost 4 bases, with 7 bases between them. This clone has more than one count but fewer than ten. The repertoire was sequenced with immunoSEQ multiplex PCR; TCRdb's copy has only in-frame clones and lacks some. The sample lists some 57,000 clones, 90% to 95% occurring once. The source was CD4+ T cells from peripheral blood mononuclear cells, collected in the first trimester of pregnancy. This clonotype was obtained from a female donor with multiple sclerosis, enrolled in a pregnancy study. The chain uses TRBV18 and TRBJ1-6; D is unclear. The chain's CDR3 is CASSPPSLYNSPLHF. CDR3 DNA sequence: TGTGCCAGCTCACCACCGTCCCTTTATAATTCACCCCTCCACTTT. Variable domain in full (rest from reference TRBV18 and TRBJ1-6): NAGVMQNPRHLVRRRGQEARLRCSPMKGHSHVYWYRQLPEEGLKFMVYLQKENIIDESGMPKERFSAEFPKEGPSILRIQQVVRGDSAAYFCASSPPSLYNSPLHFGNGTRLTVT.